The rows below give T cell receptor beta chains drawn from one sample of a study of shared clonotypes between healthy human individuals. Libraries were prepared by immunoSEQ multiplex PCR; TCRdb keeps only in-frame clonotypes and omits some of them. The sample carries hundreds of thousands of clones, about two thirds recorded once. The sample taken for sequencing was memory CD4+ T cells sorted from blood. The origin of the receptors is a woman aged 25 to 39 in good health. CDR3s include the opening cysteine and the closing phenylalanine or tryptophan. Fields, in order: V gene, D gene, J gene, clone size, CDR3 DNA, CDR3 protein. D genes are given only for firm matches. The size entry is marked missing in some rows and otherwise reads once, few, many or a size class.

TRBV5-8	.	TRBJ2-2	.	TGTGCCAGCAGCTTGCGACTAACCGGGGAGCTGTTTTTT	CASSLRLTGELFF
TRBV21-1	.	TRBJ2-5	.	TGTGCCAGCAGCAATAGTTTCGGACTAGCGGCCCATTTAATACAGGAGACCCAGTACTTC	CASSNSFGLAAHLIQETQYF
TRBV19	.	TRBJ2-5	few	TGTGCCAGTAGTATATGGGGTGGTGAGACCCAGTACTTC	CASSIWGGETQYF
TRBV5-1	.	TRBJ1-1	few	TGCGCCAGCAGCTTGGCCGGCGGTTTGCTGGCCGCTTTCTTT	CASSLAGGLLAAFF
TRBV27	.	TRBJ2-7	.	TGTGCCAGCAGTTTACCGGGACAAACCTACGAGCAGTACTTC	CASSLPGQTYEQYF
TRBV15	TRBD2	TRBJ2-5	.	TGTGCCACCAGCAGCCTTATGCGGGAGTATAGAGAGACCCAGTACTTC	CATSSLMREYRETQYF
TRBV6-5	.	TRBJ1-3	.	TGTGCCAGCAGTTACTCCCACCCAGCTGGAAACACCATATATTTT	CASSYSHPAGNTIYF
TRBV7-2	.	TRBJ2-5	.	TGTGCCAGCAGCTTCGCAGGGGCAGAGACCCAGTACTTC	CASSFAGAETQYF
TRBV2	.	TRBJ2-7	few	TGTGCCAGCACACACCTTGGGGCAGGCAAAAGCAACGAGCAGTACTTC	CASTHLGAGKSNEQYF
TRBV28	.	TRBJ1-2	.	TGTGCCAGCAGTTTAGACCGAGTCTATGGCTACACCTTC	CASSLDRVYGYTF
TRBV27	TRBD1	TRBJ2-5	once	TGTGCCAGCAGTTTAGAGGGACAGGTATCAGAGACCCAGTACTTC	CASSLEGQVSETQYF
TRBV4-2	.	TRBJ2-1	once	TGTGCCAGCAGCCAAGGTACCGGATGGGGCTCCTACAATGAGCAGTTCTTC	CASSQGTGWGSYNEQFF
TRBV30	.	TRBJ1-5	.	TGTGCCTGGAGTGTTGGGGGGCATAGCAATCAGCCCCAGCATTTT	CAWSVGGHSNQPQHF
TRBV5-1	.	TRBJ2-5	few	TGCGCCAGCAGCTTGGTAACAGCCCAAGAGACCCAGTACTTC	CASSLVTAQETQYF
TRBV7-8	TRBD1	TRBJ2-2	once	TGTGCCAGCAGGCATAGAAGGGGGCAAGACACCGGGGAGCTGTTTTTT	CASRHRRGQDTGELFF
TRBV5-1	TRBD2	TRBJ2-3	.	TGCGCCAGCGCGACTAGCGGGGGATCTAGCACAGATACGCAGTATTTT	CASATSGGSSTDTQYF
TRBV19	TRBD2	TRBJ2-5	.	TGTGCCAGTAGTCCCATGGCGGGAGGGCCCTCCGAGACCCAGTACTTC	CASSPMAGGPSETQYF
TRBV5-6	TRBD1	TRBJ1-4	few	TGTGCCAGCAGCCGCGGGACAGGGGGTGAAAAACTGTTTTTT	CASSRGTGGEKLFF
TRBV7-2	TRBD2	TRBJ2-7	once	TGTGCCAGCAGCTTAGCTGGGCTAGCGGGGATCTACGAGCAGTACTTC	CASSLAGLAGIYEQYF
TRBV19	.	TRBJ2-1	.	TGTGCCAGTAGTATCCTGGACCGTCGTGGGTCCTACAATGAGCAGTTCTTC	CASSILDRRGSYNEQFF
TRBV4-1	TRBD1	TRBJ1-1	.	TGCGCCAGCAGTGTCGCCCCCGGGACAGGAGGAAGGTGGACTGAAGCTTTCTTT	CASSVAPGTGGRWTEAFF
TRBV2	TRBD2	TRBJ2-7	.	TGTGCCAGCAACAGACTAGCCACGGTCTACGAGCAGTACTTC	CASNRLATVYEQYF
TRBV11-2	.	TRBJ2-7	.	TGTGCCAGCAGCTTAGGGCAGGTCCTCTCCTACGAGCAGTACTTC	CASSLGQVLSYEQYF
TRBV7-8	TRBD1	TRBJ1-3	many	TGTGCCAGCAGCTCCCAGGGGGCGGGAAACACCATATATTTT	CASSSQGAGNTIYF
TRBV6-5	TRBD2	TRBJ2-7	.	TGTGCCAGCACTCCAGGACTAGCCCCCTACGAGCAGTACTTC	CASTPGLAPYEQYF
TRBV21-1	.	TRBJ1-5	once	TGTGCCAGCAGCAAAGACCGGACCGGGCAGGGCAACAATCAGCCCCAGCATTTT	CASSKDRTGQGNNQPQHF
TRBV7-2	.	TRBJ2-7	many	TGTGCCAGCAGCTTTGGAGCGGAATACGAGCAGTACTTC	CASSFGAEYEQYF
TRBV7-2	.	TRBJ2-5	.	TGTGCCAGCAGCCACCCAGGGGCGAGGGAGACCCAGTACTTC	CASSHPGARETQYF
TRBV6-5	TRBD2	TRBJ2-5	few	TGTGCCAGCAGAGGGGCGGGGGTGAGGACCCAGTACTTC	CASRGAGVRTQYF
TRBV19	.	TRBJ2-1	.	TGTGCCAGTAGTCGCCTCGGCGAGGGGGCCTACAATGAGCAGTTCTTC	CASSRLGEGAYNEQFF
TRBV15	TRBD2	TRBJ2-3	once	TGTGCCACCAGCAGTACCGGGACTAGCCAAGATACGCAGTATTTT	CATSSTGTSQDTQYF
TRBV7-9	.	TRBJ1-2	.	TGTGCCAGCCGATCCGACTCAGACTATGGCTACACCTTC	CASRSDSDYGYTF
TRBV28	.	TRBJ1-1	.	TGTGCCAGCAGTTTAGGAGGAGTGGAGGTAGCTTTCTTT	CASSLGGVEVAFF
TRBV18	.	TRBJ2-7	.	TGTGCCAGCTCACCATCGTGGCCCAACGCCGAGCAGTACTTC	CASSPSWPNAEQYF
TRBV19	TRBD2	TRBJ2-3	.	TGTGCCAGTAGTTCCTTAGCGGGTTTCACAGATACGCAGTATTTT	CASSSLAGFTDTQYF
TRBV9	TRBD2	TRBJ2-7	.	TGTGCCAGCAGCGTAAGTGCGGGAGGTCACGAGCAGTACTTC	CASSVSAGGHEQYF
TRBV5-1	TRBD1	TRBJ1-2	.	TGCGCCAGCAGCCCAGGACAGGGGGCAGGTGGCTACACCTTC	CASSPGQGAGGYTF
TRBV30	TRBD2	TRBJ2-2	.	TGTGCCTGCCCTCCCGAGCGGGATTCGGCAAACACCGGGGAGCTGTTTTTT	CACPPERDSANTGELFF
TRBV10-3	.	TRBJ2-7	.	TGTGCCATCCTTGGAGGATCTTCCTACGAGCAGTACTTC	CAILGGSSYEQYF
TRBV21-1	.	TRBJ1-5	.	TGTGCCAGCAGCGACCGACAGGCCGACTCCAATCAGCCCCAGCATTTT	CASSDRQADSNQPQHF
TRBV6-5	TRBD1	TRBJ2-7	.	TGTGCCAGCAGTTTGGGACAGGGGCCGTACGAGCAGTACTTC	CASSLGQGPYEQYF
TRBV19	TRBD1	TRBJ1-2	.	TGTGCCAGTAGAGCCGGACAGGGCGACTATGGCTACACCTTC	CASRAGQGDYGYTF